What follows describes a single T cell receptor beta chain. This clonotype was recorded a few times. It has no known antigen specificity. No base quality values were provided; no much bigger clone lies one nucleotide off. Receptor libraries were prepared by RT-PCR. The sequencing machine was an Illumina HiSeq 2500. The public reads were quality trimmed at Q25 with fastp and then assembled into clones with MiXCR by TCRdb, keeping productive beta chains. CDR3 protein sequences are deduplicated, and each keeps its most common genes and DNA. The sample table shows a few hundred thousand distinct CDR3 sequences, and roughly 11% are seen once. Together, the top ten hold around 12% of the sample. V loses 10 bases, J loses 2 bases, and the germline ends lie 18 bases apart. Reading from cysteine to phenylalanine, the CDR3 counts 14 amino acids. CDR3 DNA is the only sequence kept; it has 42 bases, read in frame from the first base. CDR1 and CDR2, looked up from the germline V gene, are MDHEN and SYDVKM.

The data stem from a study of response to subunit inactivated influenza vaccine (dated by TCRdb to 2017 to 2018). Regarding the research as a whole: The study used deep quantitative T cell receptor repertoire profiling to track responses to a trivalent subunit inactivated influenza vaccine.

Results and caveats for the whole study, not just this receptor: The authors suggested that each seasonal influenza vaccination may recruit only a limited number of new T cells.

What the time point label conveys for this sample: approximately 40 days after influenza vaccine administration. This specimen consisted of PBMCs from blood, obtained more than 35 days after vaccination. The chain is made from TRBV28 and TRBJ2-7, with the D gene too uncertain to name. The source is a middle-aged man who received an inactivated influenza vaccine. Donor details come from another sample of the same person, matched by shared clones. The CDR3 sequence is CATSLGSPTYEQYF. The DNA sequence reads TGTGCCACCTCACTGGGGTCCCCCACCTACGAGCAGTACTTC.